Shown below are 27 T cell receptor beta chains from a single sample sequenced in a study of blood T cell repertoires in COVID-19. The protocol was immunoSEQ multiplex PCR, while the TCRdb copy is restricted to in-frame clones and leaves out a portion. The sample has around 140,000 clones, around 87% seen once. Sequences were obtained from PBMCs or T cells enriched from blood (not recorded which). The receptors come from a man aged 60 to 69 who had recovered from COVID-19.

V and J are TRBV10-3 and TRBJ1-2; D is unresolved. Trimming stripped 0 bases from V and 2 bases from J, with 10 bases between. Germline V lookup: CDR1 ENHRY, CDR2 SYGVKD. The CDR3 totals 15 residues. This chain's CDR3 is CAISESIGGNYGYTF. CDR3 bases: TGTGCCATCAGTGAGTCGATTGGCGGGAACTATGGCTACACCTTC.

This sequence joins TRBV29-1 and TRBJ2-5; D might be TRBD2 (5 bases). From germline, CDR1 is SQVTM and CDR2 ANQGSEA. The CDR3 loop spans 12 amino acids. Trimming took 4 bases from V and 5 from J, leaving 11 bases between them. CDR3 in DNA: TGCAGCGTTGCTAGCCCGGCGGAGACCCAGTACTTC. Its protein is CSVASPAETQYF.

The chain uses TRBV19 and TRBJ1-5; D gene ambiguous. CDR1 is LNHDA and CDR2 is SQIVND in the germline V gene (reference sequence). The CDR3 sequence is 15 residues long. Deletions cut 5 bases from V and 6 bases from J, with 17 bases between. The CDR3 sequence is CASSPPGSPTQPQHF. Here the CDR3 DNA reads TGTGCCAGTAGTCCCCCTGGGAGCCCAACTCAGCCCCAGCATTTT.

This chain links TRBV5-1 with TRBJ1-1, with 10 bases aligning to TRBD1. The trim removed 0 bases at V and 1 base at J, leaving 9 bases unmatched. In germline, CDR1 is SGHRS, CDR2 YFSETQ. The CDR3 sequence is 18 residues long. This chain's CDR3 is CASSLVVRDRGWNTEAFF. The CDR3 DNA follows: TGCGCCAGCAGCTTGGTGGTAAGGGACAGGGGATGGAACACTGAAGCTTTCTTT.

The chain links TRBV28 to TRBJ1-6, with TRBD1 matching 8 bases. The CDR3 consists of 14 residues. V was clipped by 2 bases and J by 8 bases; unmatched bases: 2. Germline assignment: CDR1 MDHEN and CDR2 SYDVKM. The CDR3 spells CASSLMTGDSPLHF. DNA for the CDR3: TGTGCCAGCAGTTTAATGACAGGGGATTCACCCCTCCACTTT.

This clone was seen only a few times. The gene calls are TRBV6-5 and TRBJ1-1, with TRBD1 matching over 7 bases. CDR1 and CDR2 (germline): MNHEY, SVGAGI. The CDR3 sequence is 14 residues long. The V gene end was trimmed by 8 bases and the J gene end by 1 base; junction bases not matched to a gene: 7. DNA for the CDR3: TGTGCCAGCGGGAGGACAGGCAAGAACACTGAAGCTTTCTTT. This sequence encodes CASGRTGKNTEAFF.

The rearrangement links TRBV7-2 to TRBJ1-4, with 7 bases lining up with TRBD1. Germline CDR1 SGHTA, CDR2 FQGNSA. The V gene end was trimmed by 2 bases and the J gene end by 4 bases; junction bases not matched to a gene: 7. The CDR3 spans 16 residues. The CDR3 coding sequence is TGTGCCAGCAGCTTAAGGGGGCGGCAGCTTAATGAAAAACTGTTTTTT. Its translation is CASSLRGRQLNEKLFF. Drawing the rest from reference TRBV7-2 and TRBJ1-4, the complete variable domain is GAGVSQSPSNKVTEKGKDVELRCDPISGHTALYWYRQSLGQGLEFLIYFQGNSAPDKSGLPSDRFSAERTGGSVSTLTIQRTQQEDSAVYLCASSLRGRQLNEKLFFGSGTQLSVL.

The rearrangement joins TRBV7-2 to TRBJ2-7; D is perhaps TRBD2 (6 bases). The V end lost 4 bases, the J end lost 0 bases, and 10 bases lay between the germline ends. Per the germline V gene, CDR1 is SGHTA and CDR2 is FQGNSA. CDR3 length equals 14 residues. The CDR3 DNA sequence: TGTGCCAGCAGCTGGAGGAGGGACTCCTACGAGCAGTACTTC. Its translation is CASSWRRDSYEQYF.

This chain joins TRBV13 and TRBJ2-2, with D tentatively TRBD2 (6 bases). The germline V and J ends were trimmed by 4 bases and 7 bases, with 16 bases remaining between them. Germline CDR1 reads PRHDT; CDR2 reads FYEKMQ (reference sequence). The CDR3 length is 15 residues. The CDR3 DNA reads TGTGCCAGCAGCTCGGGACTCCCCTTACGCGGGGAGCTGTTTTTT. Amino acid sequence: CASSSGLPLRGELFF.

CDR3 in DNA: TGTGCCAGTAGTACCTACAGGGAGGGGAGTCAGCCCCAGCATTTT. Protein product: CASSTYREGSQPQHF. This chain uses TRBV19 with TRBJ1-5, with a weak D call TRBD1 (6 bases). From germline, CDR1 is LNHDA and CDR2 SQIVND (reference sequence). This CDR3 region has 15 residues. With 4 bases removed from V and 6 bases from J, the gap between germline ends came to 16 bases.

The count of this clone is one. This sequence joins TRBV9 and TRBJ1-1; D possibly corresponds to TRBD1 (5 bases). Germline CDR1 reads SGDLS; CDR2 reads YYNGEE. There are 14 residues in the CDR3. Trimming stripped 0 bases from V and 1 base from J, with 7 bases between. CDR3 bases: TGTGCCAGCAGCGTAGGTACAGGGAACACTGAAGCTTTCTTT. Protein product: CASSVGTGNTEAFF.

The V gene is TRBV19, the J gene TRBJ2-7; tentatively, D is TRBD1 (5 bases). Trimming stripped 3 bases from V and 2 bases from J, with 8 bases between. The CDR3 runs to 13 residues. Germline V CDR1 and CDR2: LNHDA, SQIVND (reference sequence). In nucleotides, the CDR3 is TGTGCCAGTAGTATTTCAGGGCCCTACGAGCAGTACTTC. Translation: CASSISGPYEQYF. The complete variable domain, with remaining parts taken from reference TRBV19 and TRBJ2-7, reads DGGITQSPKYLFRKEGQNVTLSCEQNLNHDAMYWYRQDPGQGLRLIYYSQIVNDFQKGDIAEGYSVSREKKESFPLTVTSAQKNPTAFYLCASSISGPYEQYFGPGTRLTVT.

This chain joins TRBV5-1 and TRBJ1-5, with D unclear. V lost 0 bases, J lost 5 bases, and 12 bases lay in between. Germline CDR1 reads SGHRS; CDR2 reads YFSETQ. This CDR3 is built from 15 residues. The CDR3 spells CASSLGGGMDQPQHF. In nucleotides, the CDR3 is TGCGCCAGCAGCTTGGGGGGAGGGATGGATCAGCCCCAGCATTTT.

This rearrangement joins TRBV7-9 to TRBJ1-1; TRBD1 is a possible D gene (5 bases). The CDR3 covers 13 residues. Looked up from germline, CDR1 is SEHNR and CDR2 is FQNEAQ (reference sequence). Trimming took off 5 bases at V and 10 bases at J, with 17 bases between the two ends. This chain's CDR3 is CASSPHAGLGAFF. The DNA of the CDR3 is TGTGCCAGCAGCCCGCATGCGGGGCTAGGAGCTTTCTTT. Supplemented by reference TRBV7-9 and TRBJ1-1, the full variable domain reads DTGVSQNPRHKITKRGQNVTFRCDPISEHNRLYWYRQTLGQGPEFLTYFQNEAQLEKSRLLSDRFSAERPKGSFSTLEIQRTEQGDSAMYLCASSPHAGLGAFFGQGTRLTVV.

The CDR3 sequence is CASSRTGLSPLHF. In DNA, the CDR3 is TGTGCCAGCAGCAGGACAGGGCTTTCACCCCTCCACTTT. This chain joins TRBV2 and TRBJ1-6; 8 nucleotides line up with TRBD1. V shed 6 bases, J shed 9 bases, and the junction held 4 bases outside the gene matches. Germline V gene lookup returns CDR1 SNHLY and CDR2 FYNNEI. The length of the CDR3 is 13 residues.

J is TRBJ2-2 and V is TRBV5-4; maybe TRBD1 (5 bases). CDR1 is SGHNT, CDR2 YYREEE, per germline (reference sequence). The V gene lost 4 bases and the J gene lost 4 bases, with 11 bases spanning the gap. This CDR3 comprises 14 residues. Here the CDR3 DNA reads TGTGCCAGCAGCCACAGACAGTTCACCGGGGAGCTGTTTTTT. This sequence encodes CASSHRQFTGELFF.

The gene calls are TRBV4-1 and TRBJ1-2; 8 nucleotides agree with TRBD1. The germline gives CDR1 MGHRA, CDR2 YSYEKL. The length of the CDR3 is 16 residues. The V segment lost 4 bases and the J segment 2 bases; nucleotides outside the gene matches: 9. As DNA, the CDR3 is TGCGCCAGCAGCCCACGCCAGGGGGCTCCGAACTATGGCTACACCTTC. Encoded protein: CASSPRQGAPNYGYTF.

This clone was counted a single time. The rearrangement joins TRBV2 to TRBJ2-5; D is perhaps TRBD2 (6 bases). Germline CDR1 and CDR2: SNHLY and FYNNEI. CDR3 size: 13 residues. Trimming shortened V by 7 bases and J by 5 bases, and 14 bases separated the two germline ends. The CDR3 reads CASTYEAGETQYF. CDR3 sequence (DNA): TGTGCCAGCACGTATGAGGCGGGGGAGACCCAGTACTTC.

This clone appeared a single time. J is TRBJ2-3 and V is TRBV2; D possibly corresponds to TRBD1 (6 bases). The CDR3 consists of 14 residues. The V end was cut by 6 bases, the J end by 3 bases, with 13 bases between. Germline CDR1 and CDR2: SNHLY and FYNNEI. CDR3 in DNA: TGTGCCAGCAGGCTAGGGGGTACTACAGATACGCAGTATTTT. It encodes CASRLGGTTDTQYF.

The chain links TRBV3-1 (or the pseudogene TRBV3-2) to TRBJ2-3, with D unclear. CDR1 LGHDT and CDR2 YNNKEL come from the germline V gene (reference sequence). The CDR3 has 14 amino acids. Trimming cost V 0 bases and J 5 bases, with 9 bases left between them. The CDR3 DNA follows: TGTGCCAGCAGCCAAGATTTCGGTGTAGATACGCAGTATTTT. Its translation: CASSQDFGVDTQYF.

This clone was observed a single time. The genes are TRBV2 and TRBJ1-1; maybe TRBD1 (5 bases). There are 11 residues in the CDR3. Germline-derived CDR1 and CDR2 are SNHLY and FYNNEI. With 11 bases removed from V and 11 bases from J, the gap between germline ends came to 18 bases. CDR3 amino acids: CAAMGQQGAFF. In DNA form, the CDR3 reads TGTGCCGCAATGGGGCAGCAAGGGGCTTTCTTT.

A few counts support this clone. The rearrangement links TRBV29-1 to TRBJ1-1; TRBD1 matches at 8 bases. The J segment lost 2 bases and the V segment lost 7 bases, leaving 6 bases of the junction unmatched. Germline CDR1 SQVTM, CDR2 ANQGSEA. CDR3 size: 13 residues. The CDR3 region is CSATGTGNTEAFF. The CDR3, as DNA: TGCAGCGCCACCGGGACAGGAAACACTGAAGCTTTCTTT. Full variable domain (outside the CDR3, taken from reference TRBV29-1 and TRBJ1-1): SAVISQKPSRDICQRGTSLTIQCQVDSQVTMMFWYRQQPGQSLTLIATANQGSEATYESGFVIDKFPISRPNLTFSTLTVSNMSPEDSSIYLCSATGTGNTEAFFGQGTRLTVV.

V is TRBV10-3 and J is TRBJ2-1, with TRBD1 matching 7 bases. Germline values: CDR1 ENHRY, CDR2 SYGVKD. Trimming cost V 3 bases and J 6 bases; bases outside gene matches: 5. This CDR3 spans 14 amino acids. In DNA, the CDR3 is TGTGCCATCAGTGATTCGACAGGGAGCAATGAGCAGTTCTTC. Protein product: CAISDSTGSNEQFF.

The chain couples TRBV19 to TRBJ2-6; D is perhaps TRBD1 (6 bases). The germline CDR1 and CDR2 sequences are LNHDA and SQIVND (reference sequence). The CDR3 is 15 residues long. Trimming removed 4 bases at V and 1 base at J, with 8 bases between. The DNA for the CDR3 is TGTGCCAGTAGTAGAGACAGGTCTGGGGCCAACGTCCTGACTTTC. It translates to CASSRDRSGANVLTF.

The chain carries TRBV2 and TRBJ1-5; TRBD1 might be the D (6 bases). The CDR3 totals 14 residues. The germline V and J ends were trimmed by 3 bases and 4 bases, with 10 bases remaining between them. The germline CDR1 and CDR2 sequences are SNHLY and FYNNEI. The CDR3: CASSDQGTNQPQHF. As DNA, the CDR3 is TGTGCCAGCAGTGATCAGGGGACAAATCAGCCCCAGCATTTT.

This clone was observed a few times. This chain links TRBV19 with TRBJ2-5; 7 positions match TRBD1. Germline V lookup: CDR1 LNHDA, CDR2 SQIVND (reference sequence). The CDR3 is made up of 14 amino acids. J gave up 4 bases and V 5 bases, and 7 bases lay outside the gene matches. The CDR3 sequence is CASSHRGRTETQYF. CDR3 nucleotides: TGTGCCAGTAGTCACAGGGGAAGGACAGAGACCCAGTACTTC. Drawing the rest from reference TRBV19 and TRBJ2-5, the complete variable domain is DGGITQSPKYLFRKEGQNVTLSCEQNLNHDAMYWYRQDPGQGLRLIYYSQIVNDFQKGDIAEGYSVSREKKESFPLTVTSAQKNPTAFYLCASSHRGRTETQYFGPGTRLLVL.

The CDR3 reads CASSEVEGQGGRSPLHF. The CDR3 region has the DNA TGTGCCAGCAGTGAAGTCGAGGGGCAGGGAGGTAGATCACCCCTCCACTTT. V usage is TRBV6-1 and J usage is TRBJ1-6; D is perhaps TRBD1 (5 bases). This CDR3 contains 17 residues. The V end was cut by 1 base, the J end by 10 bases, with 20 bases between. Germline V CDR1 and CDR2: MNHNS, SASEGT.